This TCR beta chain was documented in a study of blood T cells in healthy people across ages. The use of a sample-barcoded 5' primer and a J-beta primer mix characterized a second PCR of roughly 7 to 11 cycles. Using its own MiXCR run on the 5' RACE reads, TCRdb lists one record per CDR3 protein. The sample records roughly 1.4 million distinct CDR3 sequences, approximately 60% being singletons. Trimming took off 3 bases at V and 0 bases at J, with 14 bases between the two ends. The germline gives CDR1 SEHNR, CDR2 FQNEAQ (reference sequence). There are 17 residues in the CDR3. The sequence was obtained from a man younger than 35 in good health. The chain has TRBV7-9 and TRBJ2-2; possibly TRBD2 for D (5 bases). What was sequenced was blood. The CDR3 protein is CASSLLGDLANTGELFF. CDR3 nucleotides: TGTGCCAGCAGCTTGTTGGGAGACTTAGCGAACACCGGGGAGCTGTTTTTT.